This TCR beta chain was identified during a study of blood T cell repertoires in COVID-19. The CDR3 consists of 16 residues. V lost 3 bases to trimming and J lost 7 bases; unmatched junction nucleotides: 8. Germline V gene lookup returns CDR1 KGHSH and CDR2 LQKENI. Here immunoSEQ multiplex PCR was the method, and the copy in TCRdb shows in-frame clones only, minus some. Here the sample spans 170,000 or so clones, around four fifths being singletons. Recovered Cohort 3 donors showed two negative PCRs, clearance, or symptom resolution. Sequenced sample: PBMCs or T cells enriched from blood (not recorded which). The chain links TRBV18 to TRBJ2-1; 11 positions agree with TRBD2. This TCR came from a woman aged 50 to 65 who had recovered from COVID-19. CDR3 loop: CASSPIAGGPGNEQFF. Written as DNA, the CDR3 is TGTGCCAGCTCACCCATAGCGGGAGGGCCTGGGAATGAGCAGTTCTTC.